The rows below give T cell receptor beta chains drawn from one sample of a study of blood T cell repertoires in COVID-19. Profiling relied on immunoSEQ multiplex PCR, and the TCRdb table lists in-frame clones only, not all of them. The sample contains around 200,000 clones, about 85% of which appear only once. The material sequenced was PBMCs or T cells enriched from blood (not recorded which). These TCRs come from a man in his forties who had recovered from COVID-19. The CDR3 runs from the conserved cysteine through the conserved F or W. A D gene is named only where the DNA matches it firmly. Clone size appears in some rows only: once, few, many, or a class for an expanded clone.

abundance: .
j_gene: TRBJ2-7
d_gene: TRBD1
v_gene: TRBV12-5
CDR3nt: TGTGCTAGTGGTCCCGGGACAGGGCCGGGGGAGCAGTACTTC
CDR3aa: CASGPGTGPGEQYF

abundance: .
j_gene: TRBJ1-2
d_gene: TRBD1
v_gene: TRBV5-1
CDR3nt: TGCGCCAGCAGCTTGACAGGGGGTGGCTACACCTTC
CDR3aa: CASSLTGGGYTF

abundance: .
j_gene: TRBJ2-3
d_gene: .
v_gene: TRBV19
CDR3nt: TGTGCCAGTAGTTGGGCAGCCACAGATACGCAGTATTTT
CDR3aa: CASSWAATDTQYF

abundance: .
j_gene: TRBJ1-1
d_gene: TRBD1
v_gene: TRBV7-9
CDR3nt: TGTGCCAGCAGCTTAGGACAGGGCATGAACACTGAAGCTTTCTTT
CDR3aa: CASSLGQGMNTEAFF

abundance: .
j_gene: TRBJ2-2
d_gene: .
v_gene: TRBV20-1
CDR3nt: TGCAGTGCTAGCCAGGGATCCGACCTGTTTTTT
CDR3aa: CSASQGSDLFF

abundance: .
j_gene: TRBJ2-5
d_gene: .
v_gene: TRBV28
CDR3nt: TGTGCCAGCAGTTTTCAGGGTCAGGGGACCCAGTACTTC
CDR3aa: CASSFQGQGTQYF

abundance: .
j_gene: TRBJ1-2
d_gene: .
v_gene: TRBV30
CDR3nt: TGTGCCTGGAGTGTATGGGAAAGGGGCTATGGCTACACCTTC
CDR3aa: CAWSVWERGYGYTF

abundance: .
j_gene: TRBJ1-1
d_gene: .
v_gene: TRBV6-2/TRBV6-3
CDR3nt: TGTGCCAGCAGTTACTCCTCCGGGACACGAGCTTTCTTT
CDR3aa: CASSYSSGTRAFF

abundance: .
j_gene: TRBJ1-5
d_gene: .
v_gene: TRBV28
CDR3nt: TGTGCCAGCGCACAGGCTCCTAGCAATCAGCCCCAGCATTTT
CDR3aa: CASAQAPSNQPQHF

abundance: once
j_gene: TRBJ2-7
d_gene: .
v_gene: TRBV18
CDR3nt: TGTGCCAGCTCCCCTGACAGGGGACTATTAGTCTACGAGCAGTACTTC
CDR3aa: CASSPDRGLLVYEQYF

abundance: .
j_gene: TRBJ1-2
d_gene: .
v_gene: TRBV5-4
CDR3nt: TGTGCCAGCAGCTTCTTCTCACGCCGTATGAGCGGCTACACCTTC
CDR3aa: CASSFFSRRMSGYTF

abundance: .
j_gene: TRBJ1-5
d_gene: .
v_gene: TRBV28
CDR3nt: TGTGCCAGCAGTATAGGGGCGCGGAATCAGCCCCAGCATTTT
CDR3aa: CASSIGARNQPQHF

abundance: .
j_gene: TRBJ1-1
d_gene: TRBD1
v_gene: TRBV5-4
CDR3nt: TGTGCCAGCAGCATAGGCGGGACAGTTGGCACTGAAGCTTTCTTT
CDR3aa: CASSIGGTVGTEAFF

abundance: .
j_gene: TRBJ1-2
d_gene: TRBD1
v_gene: TRBV3-1/TRBV3-2
CDR3nt: TGTGCCAGCAGCCCTCACTCGGGACAGAACTATGGCTACACCTTC
CDR3aa: CASSPHSGQNYGYTF

abundance: .
j_gene: TRBJ2-1
d_gene: TRBD1
v_gene: TRBV3-1/TRBV3-2
CDR3nt: TGTGCCAGCAGGGACCCGGGACAGGGGTTCTATGAGCAGTTCTTC
CDR3aa: CASRDPGQGFYEQFF

abundance: .
j_gene: TRBJ1-1
d_gene: .
v_gene: TRBV18
CDR3nt: TGTGCCAGCTCACCACCGACGAGGATGAACACTGAAGCTTTCTTT
CDR3aa: CASSPPTRMNTEAFF

abundance: .
j_gene: TRBJ2-2
d_gene: TRBD1
v_gene: TRBV18
CDR3nt: TGTGCCAGCTCAACTACAGGGGGCACCACCGGGGAGCTGTTTTTT
CDR3aa: CASSTTGGTTGELFF

abundance: .
j_gene: TRBJ1-1
d_gene: .
v_gene: TRBV28
CDR3nt: TGTGCCAGCAGACGAGAGGCAGGGTGGACTGAAGCTTTCTTT
CDR3aa: CASRREAGWTEAFF

abundance: few
j_gene: TRBJ2-7
d_gene: .
v_gene: TRBV19
CDR3nt: TGTGCCAGTAGTACCCCAAGAGGCGAGCAGTACTTC
CDR3aa: CASSTPRGEQYF

abundance: .
j_gene: TRBJ2-7
d_gene: .
v_gene: TRBV7-9
CDR3nt: TGTGCCAGCAGCCTCCTTCCGGGAGACCTAACCTACGAGCAGTACTTC
CDR3aa: CASSLLPGDLTYEQYF

abundance: hyperexpanded
j_gene: TRBJ2-3
d_gene: .
v_gene: TRBV4-1
CDR3nt: TGCGCCAGCAGCCAAGAAAGGGGGGGAGGGCCGAGCACAGATACGCAGTATTTT
CDR3aa: CASSQERGGGPSTDTQYF

abundance: once
j_gene: TRBJ2-6
d_gene: .
v_gene: TRBV13
CDR3nt: TGTGCCAGCAGCCAATACCCGGGACACAGCTCTGGGGCCAACGTCCTGACTTTC
CDR3aa: CASSQYPGHSSGANVLTF

abundance: .
j_gene: TRBJ2-1
d_gene: TRBD2
v_gene: TRBV7-3
CDR3nt: TGTGCCAGCAGCTCCCACGCTAGCGGGAGGGCAGGAAATGAGCAGTTCTTC
CDR3aa: CASSSHASGRAGNEQFF

abundance: .
j_gene: TRBJ1-2
d_gene: .
v_gene: TRBV5-1
CDR3nt: TGCGCCAGCAGCCGAACTTCCGACACCATGGGTGGCTACACCTTC
CDR3aa: CASSRTSDTMGGYTF

abundance: .
j_gene: TRBJ1-4
d_gene: .
v_gene: TRBV12-5
CDR3nt: TGTGCTAGTGGTTTTGTGGTCCACAGGGACCTGAGTGAAAAACTGTTTTTT
CDR3aa: CASGFVVHRDLSEKLFF

abundance: .
j_gene: TRBJ2-3
d_gene: .
v_gene: TRBV21-1
CDR3nt: TGTGCCAGCAGCAAAGGTAGCAGGGCCAGCACAGATACGCAGTATTTT
CDR3aa: CASSKGSRASTDTQYF

abundance: .
j_gene: TRBJ2-5
d_gene: .
v_gene: TRBV15
CDR3nt: TGTGCCACCAGCGGGGGGGGGCAGGAGACCCAGTACTTC
CDR3aa: CATSGGGQETQYF

abundance: .
j_gene: TRBJ2-1
d_gene: .
v_gene: TRBV11-2
CDR3nt: TGTGCCAGCACCGCAGAGGGGGTTTGGAATGAGCAGTTCTTC
CDR3aa: CASTAEGVWNEQFF

abundance: .
j_gene: TRBJ1-5
d_gene: .
v_gene: TRBV28
CDR3nt: TGTGCCAGCAGTCCAATGTTTCAGCCCCAGCATTTT
CDR3aa: CASSPMFQPQHF

abundance: .
j_gene: TRBJ1-5
d_gene: .
v_gene: TRBV30
CDR3nt: TGTGCCTGGAGTGAGGGGACACGGGTCGGGCCCCAGCATTTT
CDR3aa: CAWSEGTRVGPQHF

abundance: few
j_gene: TRBJ2-6
d_gene: .
v_gene: TRBV30
CDR3nt: TGTGCCTGGATGCTACAACGGAGGCGGCTCTCTGGGGCCAACGTCCTGACTTTC
CDR3aa: CAWMLQRRRLSGANVLTF

abundance: .
j_gene: TRBJ2-7
d_gene: TRBD2
v_gene: TRBV5-5
CDR3nt: TGTGCCAGCAGTCGGACTAGCGGGAGCTACGAGCAGTACTTC
CDR3aa: CASSRTSGSYEQYF

abundance: .
j_gene: TRBJ2-2
d_gene: TRBD2
v_gene: TRBV6-7
CDR3nt: TGTGCCAGCAGTTACTCGCTAGCGGGAGATATGCTGACGGCCGGGGAGCTGTTTTTT
CDR3aa: CASSYSLAGDMLTAGELFF

abundance: .
j_gene: TRBJ1-1
d_gene: .
v_gene: TRBV6-4
CDR3nt: TGTGCCAGCAGTGACTCGGACAGAAACACTGAAGCTTTCTTT
CDR3aa: CASSDSDRNTEAFF

abundance: .
j_gene: TRBJ1-1
d_gene: TRBD1
v_gene: TRBV19
CDR3nt: TGTGCCAGTAGTAAGGGGGCGAGGACTGAAGCTTTCTTT
CDR3aa: CASSKGARTEAFF

abundance: .
j_gene: TRBJ1-1
d_gene: .
v_gene: TRBV3-1/TRBV3-2
CDR3nt: TGTGCCAGCAGCCAAGATCGGGGGTTCAACACTGAAGCTTTCTTT
CDR3aa: CASSQDRGFNTEAFF

abundance: .
j_gene: TRBJ1-5
d_gene: .
v_gene: TRBV12-5
CDR3nt: TGTGCTAGTGGTTTGGTACGGGAGCGGCCCCAGCATTTT
CDR3aa: CASGLVRERPQHF

abundance: .
j_gene: TRBJ1-4
d_gene: .
v_gene: TRBV19
CDR3nt: TGTGCCAGTAGTATTTTGAGTGCAACTAATGAAAAACTGTTTTTT
CDR3aa: CASSILSATNEKLFF

abundance: once
j_gene: TRBJ1-2
d_gene: .
v_gene: TRBV5-4
CDR3nt: TGTGCCAGCAGCCCTCAGGGGAACGGCTACACCTTC
CDR3aa: CASSPQGNGYTF

abundance: .
j_gene: TRBJ2-5
d_gene: .
v_gene: TRBV30
CDR3nt: TGTGCCTGGAGTCCCCCCCCCGGAGAGACCCAGTACTTC
CDR3aa: CAWSPPPGETQYF

abundance: once
j_gene: TRBJ2-2
d_gene: .
v_gene: TRBV6-5
CDR3nt: TGTGCCAGCAGTTCCCGTGGGGGAGGGGGCGGGGAGCTGTTTTTT
CDR3aa: CASSSRGGGGGELFF

abundance: .
j_gene: TRBJ2-7
d_gene: .
v_gene: TRBV27
CDR3nt: TGTGCCAGCAGTTGGTCCCTAGGGGTGAGCTCCTACGAGCAGTACTTC
CDR3aa: CASSWSLGVSSYEQYF

abundance: .
j_gene: TRBJ2-7
d_gene: TRBD1
v_gene: TRBV5-1
CDR3nt: TGCGCCAGCAGCCGCAGGACAGGGGGCGACCACGAGCAGTACTTC
CDR3aa: CASSRRTGGDHEQYF

abundance: .
j_gene: TRBJ2-7
d_gene: TRBD2
v_gene: TRBV14
CDR3nt: TGTGCCAGCAGCCAAACCCCCAGCGGGGTCTACGAGCAGTACTTC
CDR3aa: CASSQTPSGVYEQYF

abundance: .
j_gene: TRBJ2-7
d_gene: TRBD2
v_gene: TRBV11-3
CDR3nt: TGTGCCAGCATCCCCGGGGGGTCACTTAACGAGCAGTACTTC
CDR3aa: CASIPGGSLNEQYF

abundance: .
j_gene: TRBJ2-3
d_gene: .
v_gene: TRBV9
CDR3nt: TGTGCCAGCAGCATTACGGGACTCCGGACAGATACGCAGTATTTT
CDR3aa: CASSITGLRTDTQYF

abundance: .
j_gene: TRBJ2-7
d_gene: .
v_gene: TRBV18
CDR3nt: TGTGCCAGCTCACCTATACAGGGATACGAGCAGTACTTC
CDR3aa: CASSPIQGYEQYF

abundance: few
j_gene: TRBJ2-3
d_gene: .
v_gene: TRBV6-1
CDR3nt: TGTGCCAGCAGTGAAGGTGGAGGGGGCGGCACAGATACGCAGTATTTT
CDR3aa: CASSEGGGGGTDTQYF